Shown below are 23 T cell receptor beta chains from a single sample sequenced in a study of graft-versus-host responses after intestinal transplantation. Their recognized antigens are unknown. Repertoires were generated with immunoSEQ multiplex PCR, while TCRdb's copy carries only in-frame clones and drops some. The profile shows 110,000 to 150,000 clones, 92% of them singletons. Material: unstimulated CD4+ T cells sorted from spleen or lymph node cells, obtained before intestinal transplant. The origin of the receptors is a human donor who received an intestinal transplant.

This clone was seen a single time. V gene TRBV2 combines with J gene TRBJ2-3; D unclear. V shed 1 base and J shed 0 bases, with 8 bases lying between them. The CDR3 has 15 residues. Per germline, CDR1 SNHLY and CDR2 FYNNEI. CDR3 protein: CASSEEAPSTDTQYF. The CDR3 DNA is TGTGCCAGCAGTGAAGAAGCGCCTAGCACAGATACGCAGTATTTT.

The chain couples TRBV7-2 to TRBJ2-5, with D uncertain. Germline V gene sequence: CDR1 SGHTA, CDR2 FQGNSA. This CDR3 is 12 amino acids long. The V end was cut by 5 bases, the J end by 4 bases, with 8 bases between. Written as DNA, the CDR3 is TGTGCCAGCAGCGGGGTCGGAGAGACCCAGTACTTC. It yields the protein CASSGVGETQYF.

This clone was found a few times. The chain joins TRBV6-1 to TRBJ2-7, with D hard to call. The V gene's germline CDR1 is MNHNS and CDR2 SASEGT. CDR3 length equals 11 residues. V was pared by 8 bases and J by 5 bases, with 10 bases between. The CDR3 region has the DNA TGTGCCAGCGCTTCCCTCCACGAGCAGTACTTC. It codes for CASASLHEQYF.

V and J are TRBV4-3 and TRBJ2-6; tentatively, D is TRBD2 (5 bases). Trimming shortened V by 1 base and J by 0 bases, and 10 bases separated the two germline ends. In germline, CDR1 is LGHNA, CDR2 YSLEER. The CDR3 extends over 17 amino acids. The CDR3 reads CASSQGRVSSGANVLTF. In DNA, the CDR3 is TGCGCCAGCAGCCAAGGGCGGGTCTCCTCTGGGGCCAACGTCCTGACTTTC.

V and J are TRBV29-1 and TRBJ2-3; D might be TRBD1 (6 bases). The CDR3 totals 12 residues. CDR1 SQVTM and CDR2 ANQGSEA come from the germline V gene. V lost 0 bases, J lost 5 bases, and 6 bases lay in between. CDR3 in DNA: TGCAGCGTTGAAGAAGGGGGAGATACGCAGTATTTT. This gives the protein CSVEEGGDTQYF.

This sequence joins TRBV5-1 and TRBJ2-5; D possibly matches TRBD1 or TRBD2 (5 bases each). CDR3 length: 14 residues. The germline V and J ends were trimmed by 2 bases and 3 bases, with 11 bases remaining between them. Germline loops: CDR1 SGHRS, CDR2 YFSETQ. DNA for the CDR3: TGCGCCAGCAGCTTAGGGACGGGGAAAGAGACCCAGTACTTC. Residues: CASSLGTGKETQYF.

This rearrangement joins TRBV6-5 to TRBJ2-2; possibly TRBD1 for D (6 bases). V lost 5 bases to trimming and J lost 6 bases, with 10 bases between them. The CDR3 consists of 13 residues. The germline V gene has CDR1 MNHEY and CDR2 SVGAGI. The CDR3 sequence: CASSRQDPGELFF. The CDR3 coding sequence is TGTGCCAGCAGTCGACAGGACCCCGGGGAGCTGTTTTTT.

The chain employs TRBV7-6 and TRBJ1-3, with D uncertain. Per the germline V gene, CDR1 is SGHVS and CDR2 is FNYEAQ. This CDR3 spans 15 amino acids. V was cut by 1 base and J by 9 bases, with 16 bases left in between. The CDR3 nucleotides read TGTGCCAGCAGCTTAGAGAGTTCCCCCCTGGGCACCATATATTTT. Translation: CASSLESSPLGTIYF.

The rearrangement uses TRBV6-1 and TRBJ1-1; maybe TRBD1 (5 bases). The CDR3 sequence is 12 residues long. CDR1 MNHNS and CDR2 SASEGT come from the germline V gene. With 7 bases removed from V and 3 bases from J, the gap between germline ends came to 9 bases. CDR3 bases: TGTGCCAGCATTGGGGGTTACACTGAAGCTTTCTTT. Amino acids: CASIGGYTEAFF.

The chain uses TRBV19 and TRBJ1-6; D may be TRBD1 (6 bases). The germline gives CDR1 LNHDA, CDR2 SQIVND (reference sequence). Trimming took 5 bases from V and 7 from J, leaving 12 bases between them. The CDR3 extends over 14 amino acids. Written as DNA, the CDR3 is TGTGCCAGTAGTCTGGACAGAGGCAATTCACCCCTCCACTTT. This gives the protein CASSLDRGNSPLHF.

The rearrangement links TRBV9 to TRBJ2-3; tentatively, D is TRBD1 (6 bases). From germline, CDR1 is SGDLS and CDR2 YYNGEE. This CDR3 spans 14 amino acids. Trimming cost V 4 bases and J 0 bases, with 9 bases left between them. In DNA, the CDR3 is TGTGCCAGCAGCCCCAGGGGAAGCACAGATACGCAGTATTTT. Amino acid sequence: CASSPRGSTDTQYF.

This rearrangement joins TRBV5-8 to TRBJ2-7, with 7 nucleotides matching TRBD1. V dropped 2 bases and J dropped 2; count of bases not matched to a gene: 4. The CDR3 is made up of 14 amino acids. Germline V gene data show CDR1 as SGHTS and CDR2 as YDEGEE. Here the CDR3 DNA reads TGTGCCAGCAGCTTTCGACAGGGAGCCTACGAGCAGTACTTC. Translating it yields CASSFRQGAYEQYF.

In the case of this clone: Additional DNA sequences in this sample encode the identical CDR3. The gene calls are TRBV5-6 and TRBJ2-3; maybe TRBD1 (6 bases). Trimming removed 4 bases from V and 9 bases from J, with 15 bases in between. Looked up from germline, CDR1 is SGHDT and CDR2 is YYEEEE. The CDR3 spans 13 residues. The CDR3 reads CASSRTVEATQYF. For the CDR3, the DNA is TGTGCCAGCAGCCGGACAGTAGAGGCGACGCAGTATTTT.

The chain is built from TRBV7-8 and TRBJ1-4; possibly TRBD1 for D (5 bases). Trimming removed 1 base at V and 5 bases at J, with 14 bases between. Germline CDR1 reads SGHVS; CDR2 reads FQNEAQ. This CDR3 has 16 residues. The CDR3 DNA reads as TGTGCCAGCAGCTTAGGAGTCCGGGACTCCAATGAAAAACTGTTTTTT. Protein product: CASSLGVRDSNEKLFF.

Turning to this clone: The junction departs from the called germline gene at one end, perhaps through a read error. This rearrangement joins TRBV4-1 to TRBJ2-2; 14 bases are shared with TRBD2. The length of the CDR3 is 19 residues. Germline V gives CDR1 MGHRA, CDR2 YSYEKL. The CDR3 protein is CASSLIPRLAGGPPGELSF. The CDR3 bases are TGCGCCAGCAGCCTAATTCCTCGACTAGCGGGAGGGCCCCCCGGGGAGCTGTCTTTT.

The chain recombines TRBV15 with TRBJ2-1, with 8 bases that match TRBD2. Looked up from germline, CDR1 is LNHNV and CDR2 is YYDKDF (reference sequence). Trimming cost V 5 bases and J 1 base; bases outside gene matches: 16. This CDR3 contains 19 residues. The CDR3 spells CATSPLRAGLASSYNEQFF. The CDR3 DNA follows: TGTGCCACCAGCCCCCTGAGAGCCGGACTAGCAAGTTCCTACAATGAGCAGTTCTTC.

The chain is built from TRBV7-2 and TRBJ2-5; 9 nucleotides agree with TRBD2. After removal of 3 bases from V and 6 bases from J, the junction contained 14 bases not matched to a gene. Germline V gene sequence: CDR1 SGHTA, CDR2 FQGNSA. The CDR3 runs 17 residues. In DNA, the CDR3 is TGTGCCAGCAGCTTCGGAATTCCGGGACTAGCTTACAAGACCCAGTACTTC. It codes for CASSFGIPGLAYKTQYF.

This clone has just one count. CDR3 sequence: CASGPSNTGELFF. DNA for the CDR3: TGTGCCAGCGGTCCCTCGAACACCGGGGAGCTGTTTTTT. The rearrangement joins TRBV9 to TRBJ2-2; D gene uncertain. The germline V gene encodes CDR1 SGDLS and CDR2 YYNGEE. CDR3 size: 13 residues. V shed 7 bases and J shed 0 bases, with 7 bases lying between them.

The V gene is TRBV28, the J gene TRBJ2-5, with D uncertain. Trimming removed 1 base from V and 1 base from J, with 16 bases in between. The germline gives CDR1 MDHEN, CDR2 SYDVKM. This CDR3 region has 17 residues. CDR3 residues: CASSLYSWGLTQETQYF. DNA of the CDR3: TGTGCCAGCAGTTTATATTCATGGGGATTGACCCAAGAGACCCAGTACTTC.

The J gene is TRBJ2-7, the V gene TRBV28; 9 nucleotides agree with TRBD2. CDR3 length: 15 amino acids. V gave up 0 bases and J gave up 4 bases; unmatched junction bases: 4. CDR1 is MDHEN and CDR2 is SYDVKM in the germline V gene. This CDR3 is CASSLWREGAYEQYF. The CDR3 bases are TGTGCCAGCAGTTTATGGCGGGAGGGAGCTTACGAGCAGTACTTC.

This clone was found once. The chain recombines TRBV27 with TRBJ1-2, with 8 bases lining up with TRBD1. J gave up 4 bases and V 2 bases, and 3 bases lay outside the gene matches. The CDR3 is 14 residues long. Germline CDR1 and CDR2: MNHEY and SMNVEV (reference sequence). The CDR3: CASSLKGQAYGYTF. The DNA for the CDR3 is TGTGCCAGCAGTTTAAAGGGACAGGCCTATGGCTACACCTTC.

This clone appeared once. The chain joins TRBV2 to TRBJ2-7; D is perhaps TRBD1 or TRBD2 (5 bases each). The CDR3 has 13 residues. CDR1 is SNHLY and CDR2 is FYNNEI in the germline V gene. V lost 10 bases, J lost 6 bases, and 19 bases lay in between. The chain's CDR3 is CAISGTTGSEQYF. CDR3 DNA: TGTGCCATTTCCGGGACCACGGGGAGCGAGCAGTACTTC.

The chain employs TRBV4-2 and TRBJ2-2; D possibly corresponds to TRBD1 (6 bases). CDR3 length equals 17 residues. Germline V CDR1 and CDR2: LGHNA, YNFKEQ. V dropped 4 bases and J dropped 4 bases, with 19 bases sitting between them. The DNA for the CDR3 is TGTGCCAGCAGCCCCAAGAAGTCTGGACAGTTCACCGGGGAGCTGTTTTTT. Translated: CASSPKKSGQFTGELFF.